The 27 T cell receptor beta chains presented below share a single source sample, sequenced in a study of naive and memory T cell subsets listed by TCRdb under 2017. The library relied on UMI-ligation and nested PCR. TCRdb lists the instrument as Illumina MiSeq. The beta constant-region primer consisted of an equimolar mixture of two oligonucleotides that together covered TRBC1 and TRBC2. The public reads were reanalyzed by TCRdb: fastp trimming at Q25, MiXCR alignment, in-frame beta chains only. Duplicate CDR3 protein sequences are folded into a single record with the most common DNA and genes. A total of about 21,000 distinct CDR3 sequences appear in this sample, roughly 11% of them only once. Together, the top ten hold 15% to 20% of the sample. The sequenced sample consisted of central memory CD8+ T cells from blood. The cell subset or site label, as the study defines it: central memory, CD45RA- CD27+. The source is a human donor in good health.

This clonotype showed up just a few times. This chain uses TRBV28 with TRBJ1-2; 10 nucleotides align to TRBD1. V shed 7 bases, J shed 2 bases, and the junction held 10 bases outside the gene matches. This CDR3 spans 16 amino acids. Germline V CDR1 and CDR2: MDHEN, SYDVKM. Written as DNA, the CDR3 is TGTGCCAGCAACCCCTTCGCGGGACAGGGGAACTATGGCTACACCTTC. It is translated as CASNPFAGQGNYGYTF.

In this sample, this clonotype turned up a few times. The rearrangement links TRBV11-3 to TRBJ2-1, with D possibly TRBD1 on 6 matching bases. This CDR3 region has 13 residues. The germline V and J ends were trimmed by 5 bases and 5 bases, with 10 bases remaining between them. Germline V gene data show CDR1 as SGHNT and CDR2 as YENEEA. The CDR3: CASSRRTDNEQFF. The CDR3 coding sequence is TGTGCCAGCAGCCGAAGGACAGACAATGAGCAGTTCTTC.

There are many counts of this clonotype. V and J are TRBV27 and TRBJ2-7, with TRBD2 identical over 10 bases. The germline V gene encodes CDR1 MNHEY and CDR2 SMNVEV (reference sequence). The length of the CDR3 is 15 residues. The trim removed 5 bases at V and 6 bases at J, leaving 10 bases unmatched. The CDR3 region is CASSTVPGLAIEQYF. The DNA of the CDR3 is TGTGCCAGCAGTACCGTCCCGGGACTAGCGATCGAGCAGTACTTC.

This clonotype was observed at least ten times. V gene TRBV7-2 combines with J gene TRBJ1-1, with unresolved D. CDR1 SGHTA and CDR2 FQGNSA come from the germline V gene. Trimming removed 5 bases at V and 5 bases at J, with 9 bases between. The length of the CDR3 is 12 residues. The CDR3, as DNA: TGTGCCAGCAGCCGCGGCTGGACTGAAGCTTTCTTT. Translation: CASSRGWTEAFF.

The chain couples TRBV6-4 to TRBJ2-2, with 11 bases that match TRBD2. Trimming cost V 5 bases and J 5 bases; bases outside gene matches: 4. The CDR3 is 15 amino acids. Germline CDR1 MRHNA, CDR2 SNTAGT. In nucleotides, the CDR3 is TGTGCCAGCAGTCCAACTAGCGGGAGTACCGGGGAGCTGTTTTTT. Its protein is CASSPTSGSTGELFF.

This clonotype turned up a few times. The chain has TRBV4-1 and TRBJ1-2; 7 nucleotides match TRBD1. Germline V gene lookup returns CDR1 MGHRA and CDR2 YSYEKL. Losses at the gene ends were 3 bases for V and 5 bases for J; bases not matched to a gene: 6. The CDR3 spans 14 residues. The DNA of the CDR3 is TGCGCCAGCAGCCACCGACAGGGACTGTATGGCTACACCTTC. This codes for CASSHRQGLYGYTF.

This clonotype was seen ten or more times. This rearrangement joins TRBV4-1 to TRBJ2-7, with D perhaps being TRBD1 or TRBD2 (5 bases each). The CDR3 length is 16 residues. Trimming shortened V by 1 base and J by 4 bases, and 17 bases separated the two germline ends. Germline V gene lookup returns CDR1 MGHRA and CDR2 YSYEKL. The CDR3 DNA reads as TGCGCCAGCAGCCAAGTATTGGGACCGAGTCATTACGAGCAGTACTTC. It encodes CASSQVLGPSHYEQYF.

The CDR3 DNA follows: TGTGCCAGCAGCCGACTAGCGGGAGAGGCCCAGTTCTTC. This gives the protein CASSRLAGEAQFF. V and J are TRBV7-9 and TRBJ2-1, with TRBD2 matching 12 bases. Germline lookup yields CDR1 SEHNR and CDR2 FQNEAQ (reference sequence). The CDR3 totals 13 residues. Trimming cost V 5 bases and J 13 bases; bases outside gene matches: 6.

By share, this clonotype counts as medium-sized. The chain has TRBV9 and TRBJ2-5; D might be TRBD1 or TRBD2, each matching 5 bases. CDR3 length: 14 amino acids. Trimming cost V 0 bases and J 4 bases, with 10 bases left between them. Looked up from germline, CDR1 is SGDLS and CDR2 is YYNGEE. CDR3 DNA: TGTGCCAGCAGCGTAGGATGGGGGATAGAGACCCAGTACTTC. Protein sequence: CASSVGWGIETQYF.

CDR3 coding DNA: TGTGCCAGCAGCTTAGATCCGAATGAGCAGTTCTTC. As protein: CASSLDPNEQFF. The chain combines TRBV7-9 with TRBJ2-1, with D hard to call. The CDR3 consists of 12 residues. The germline gives CDR1 SEHNR, CDR2 FQNEAQ (reference sequence). Trimming pared 1 base from V and 7 bases from J, leaving 5 bases between.

There are many counts of this clonotype. The gene calls are TRBV6-1 and TRBJ1-2; D remains unclear. The CDR3 is 15 amino acids. Germline V gene sequence: CDR1 MNHNS, CDR2 SASEGT. The V gene lost 3 bases and the J gene lost 1 base, with 12 bases spanning the gap. The CDR3 sequence: CASSEGRAHNYGYTF. Written as DNA, the CDR3 is TGTGCCAGCAGTGAGGGTCGTGCCCATAACTATGGCTACACCTTC.

This clonotype was observed at least ten times. The V and J genes are TRBV27 and TRBJ2-7; 7 nucleotides agree with TRBD1. This CDR3 contains 13 residues. In germline, CDR1 is MNHEY, CDR2 SMNVEV (reference sequence). V was clipped by 2 bases and J by 7 bases; unmatched bases: 5. The CDR3 loop reads CASSLEGAREQYF. In DNA form, the CDR3 reads TGTGCCAGCAGTTTAGAGGGGGCGAGAGAGCAGTACTTC.

This clonotype was observed a few times. V and J are TRBV13 and TRBJ2-1; 9 bases match TRBD1. The germline CDR1 and CDR2 sequences are PRHDT and FYEKMQ (reference sequence). The CDR3 has 18 amino acids. Trimming removed 1 base from V and 6 bases from J; junction bases left unmatched: 13. The CDR3 DNA reads as TGTGCCAGCAGCTTAGTCCGACGGGGACAGGGCTCCACCAATGAGCAGTTCTTC. This codes for CASSLVRRGQGSTNEQFF.

This clonotype came up a few times. The chain joins TRBV12-5 to TRBJ2-1; the match to TRBD2 covers 9 bases. Looked up from germline, CDR1 is LGHNT and CDR2 is FRNRAP. V was clipped by 5 bases and J by 9 bases; unmatched bases: 17. CDR3 size: 17 residues. The CDR3 DNA is TGTGCTAGTGGTCGCATCCGGGATCCCGGGACTAGCCCTGAGCAGTTCTTC. It specifies CASGRIRDPGTSPEQFF.

This clonotype has just a few counts. This rearrangement joins TRBV6-5 to TRBJ1-2; 8 bases fit TRBD1. The CDR3 totals 15 residues. Trimming at V came to 5 bases and at J to 5 bases, leaving 10 bases not matched to a gene. Per germline, CDR1 MNHEY and CDR2 SVGAGI. This CDR3 is CASSPFTGTGYGYTF. The CDR3 nucleotides are TGTGCCAGCAGTCCATTCACCGGGACAGGTTATGGCTACACCTTC.

The table lists this clonotype with many counts. The rearrangement uses TRBV6-2 or TRBV6-3 and TRBJ2-1, with 10 nucleotides matching TRBD2. CDR3 length equals 15 residues. The junction had 4 bases not matched to a gene; V was cut back by 4 bases and J by 4 bases. CDR1 and CDR2 (germline): MNHEY, SVGEGT. The CDR3 protein is CASSSGLAVYNEQFF. The CDR3 bases are TGTGCCAGCAGTTCAGGACTAGCGGTATACAATGAGCAGTTCTTC.

This chain joins TRBV10-3 and TRBJ2-7, with TRBD1 identical over 8 bases. The CDR3 is 15 residues long. Unmatched junction bases numbered 16, after V lost 10 bases and J lost 5 bases. CDR1 ENHRY and CDR2 SYGVKD come from the germline V gene. Here the CDR3 DNA reads TGTGCCACAAAGAACAATAACAGGGGGGTGCACGAGCAGTACTTC. Translated: CATKNNNRGVHEQYF.

This clonotype was observed a few times. The V call is TRBV20-1, the J call TRBJ2-4; possibly TRBD2 for D (5 bases). Germline V lookup: CDR1 DFQATT, CDR2 SNEGSKA (reference sequence). V lost 0 bases, J lost 1 base, and 19 bases lay in between. The length of the CDR3 is 18 residues. CDR3 residues: CSARDPWGSGEAKNIQYF. In nucleotides, the CDR3 is TGCAGTGCTAGAGATCCTTGGGGATCCGGGGAGGCCAAAAACATTCAGTACTTC.

The chain couples TRBV6-2 or TRBV6-3 to TRBJ2-7; 10 bases map to TRBD2. The CDR3 sequence is 17 residues long. V shed 6 bases, J shed 4 bases, and the junction held 15 bases outside the gene matches. Germline values: CDR1 MNHEY, CDR2 SVGEGT. CDR3 DNA: TGTGCCAGCAGCCAAACCTACCAAACTAGCGGGACTTACGAGCAGTACTTC. Translating it yields CASSQTYQTSGTYEQYF.

The rearrangement uses TRBV24-1 and TRBJ1-1; D uncertain. Germline V CDR1 and CDR2: KGHDR, SFDVKD. Trimming removed 6 bases from V and 0 bases from J, with 10 bases in between. This CDR3 contains 14 residues. CDR3 nucleotide sequence: TGTGCCACCAGTTTGGAGGGAATGAACACTGAAGCTTTCTTT. Translated: CATSLEGMNTEAFF.

The rearrangement links TRBV9 to TRBJ1-3; D not certain. Germline V gene data show CDR1 as SGDLS and CDR2 as YYNGEE. The CDR3 loop spans 14 amino acids. V lost 4 bases to trimming and J lost 1 base, with 9 bases between them. CDR3 nucleotides: TGTGCCAGCAGCACGAGCTCGTCTGGAAACACCATATATTTT. Protein sequence: CASSTSSSGNTIYF.

The V and J genes are TRBV28 and TRBJ2-2; TRBD1 is a possible D gene (6 bases). The ends were cut back, 4 bases at V and 3 bases at J, with 21 bases in the middle. The CDR3 consists of 18 residues. Germline CDR1 is MDHEN and CDR2 is SYDVKM. CDR3 in amino acids: CASSSQYRDNKHTGELFF. CDR3 nucleotide sequence: TGTGCCAGCAGTTCGCAATACAGGGATAATAAGCACACCGGGGAGCTGTTTTTT.

This clonotype is classed as large. The genes are TRBV9 and TRBJ2-2, with 7 bases matching TRBD1. CDR3 length: 16 amino acids. Germline CDR1 is SGDLS and CDR2 is YYNGEE. After removal of 0 bases from V and 0 bases from J, the junction contained 2 bases not matched to a gene. The CDR3 is CASSVGGGANTGELFF. DNA for the CDR3: TGTGCCAGCAGCGTAGGAGGGGGCGCGAACACCGGGGAGCTGTTTTTT.

This clonotype has a count of ten or more. The chain employs TRBV28 and TRBJ2-3, with 7 bases identical to TRBD2. With 7 bases clipped from V and 2 bases from J, the junction kept 9 bases outside the gene matches. Germline CDR1 and CDR2: MDHEN and SYDVKM. The CDR3 length is 15 residues. The CDR3 DNA sequence: TGTGCCAGCAATCTAATCGGGACTAACACAGATACGCAGTATTTT. Residues: CASNLIGTNTDTQYF.

This clonotype was counted only a few times. The chain combines TRBV27 with TRBJ2-7; D possibly corresponds to TRBD2 (6 bases). Germline-derived CDR1 and CDR2 are MNHEY and SMNVEV (reference sequence). This CDR3 is 16 amino acids long. V shed 2 bases and J shed 5 bases, with 19 bases lying between them. CDR3 protein: CASSLKRQGLRDEQYF. The CDR3 nucleotides are TGTGCCAGCAGTTTAAAGCGGCAGGGACTCCGGGACGAGCAGTACTTC.

This clonotype was detected once. The gene calls are TRBV12-3 or TRBV12-4 and TRBJ2-7; D remains unclear. The CDR3 runs to 12 residues. Trimming took off 9 bases at V and 3 bases at J, with 12 bases between the two ends. The CDR3 coding sequence is TGTGCCAGTACCCAATCCCACTACGAGCAGTACTTC. Residues: CASTQSHYEQYF.

This clonotype appeared a few times. This chain connects TRBV27 to TRBJ1-2; a possible D gene is TRBD1 (5 bases). The length of the CDR3 is 14 residues. Trimming took 3 bases from V and 7 from J, leaving 15 bases between them. Germline V lookup: CDR1 MNHEY, CDR2 SMNVEV (reference sequence). In DNA form, the CDR3 reads TGTGCCAGCAGTTTCGGGCGGGGGATGCGTGGCTACACCTTC. This sequence encodes CASSFGRGMRGYTF.